The 25 T cell receptor beta chains reported below all come from one sample, sequenced in a study of T cell changes during pregnancy in multiple sclerosis. Assay: immunoSEQ multiplex PCR; the TCRdb copy retains only in-frame clones and omits some. The repertoire holds roughly 100,000 clones, with around nine tenths as singletons. The specimen comprised peripheral blood, sampled after pregnancy. The receptor set was obtained from a female donor with multiple sclerosis, enrolled in a pregnancy study.

The chain recombines TRBV7-3 with TRBJ2-1, with D possibly matching TRBD2 (6 bases). The germline gives CDR1 SGHTA, CDR2 FQGTGA. The CDR3 covers 16 residues. V lost 3 bases and J lost 0, with 12 bases in between. The CDR3 region is CASSFYSGSSYNEQFF. CDR3 nucleotide sequence: TGTGCCAGCAGCTTCTATAGCGGTAGCTCCTACAATGAGCAGTTCTTC.

The chain combines TRBV6-4 with TRBJ2-1, with TRBD2 matching over 10 bases. In germline, CDR1 is MRHNA, CDR2 SNTAGT. The CDR3 length is 14 residues. V lost 6 bases and J lost 6; bases outside the gene matches: 5. As DNA, the CDR3 is TGTGCCAGCAGCGGTAGCGGGGGGTCCAATGAGCAGTTCTTC. It specifies CASSGSGGSNEQFF.

The V call is TRBV18, the J call TRBJ2-1; D might be TRBD1 (6 bases). The germline V and J ends were trimmed by 1 base and 9 bases, with 16 bases remaining between them. Per germline, CDR1 KGHSH and CDR2 LQKENI. The CDR3 consists of 15 residues. The CDR3, as DNA: TGTGCCAGCTCACCACTAACAGGGAAATTAGGTGAGCAGTTCTTC. It is translated as CASSPLTGKLGEQFF.

The V and J genes are TRBV9 and TRBJ1-2, with 7 positions matching TRBD1. The CDR3 spans 13 residues. V dropped 4 bases and J dropped 4; count of bases not matched to a gene: 4. Per germline, CDR1 SGDLS and CDR2 YYNGEE. CDR3 DNA sequence: TGTGCCAGCAGCCTGACAGGGTTCTATGGCTACACCTTC. The encoded protein is CASSLTGFYGYTF.

The chain joins TRBV28 to TRBJ2-7; D unresolved. V dropped 3 bases and J dropped 3 bases, with 12 bases sitting between them. The CDR3 loop spans 14 amino acids. CDR1 and CDR2 from the germline V gene are MDHEN and SYDVKM. The CDR3 nucleotides are TGTGCCAGCAGTTTCCCTGAACACCTCTACGAGCAGTACTTC. Protein: CASSFPEHLYEQYF. Drawing the rest from reference TRBV28 and TRBJ2-7, the complete variable domain is DVKVTQSSRYLVKRTGEKVFLECVQDMDHENMFWYRQDPGLGLRLIYFSYDVKMKEKGDIPEGYSVSREKKERFSLILESASTNQTSMYLCASSFPEHLYEQYFGPGTRLTVT.

The chain has TRBV5-1 and TRBJ2-6; TRBD1 matches 11 bases. The CDR3 extends over 20 amino acids. V lost 3 bases, J lost 1 base, and 12 bases stayed unmatched. Germline CDR1 SGHRS, CDR2 YFSETQ. The CDR3 region has the DNA TGCGCCAGCAGCTCGGGACAGGGGGGCCGCTCAATGTCTGGGGCCAACGTCCTGACTTTC. It translates to CASSSGQGGRSMSGANVLTF.

This rearrangement joins TRBV19 to TRBJ1-1; no clear D. The V gene lost 5 bases and the J gene lost 0 bases, with 13 bases spanning the gap. The CDR3 runs 15 residues. In germline, CDR1 is LNHDA, CDR2 SQIVND (reference sequence). In DNA form, the CDR3 reads TGTGCCAGTAGTGGATACAGCCGGCTGAACACTGAAGCTTTCTTT. Encoded protein: CASSGYSRLNTEAFF.

This clone was counted a single time. The chain is built from TRBV10-1 and TRBJ1-1, with D possibly TRBD1 on 6 matching bases. Trimming cost V 3 bases and J 4 bases, with 21 bases left between them. This CDR3 comprises 17 residues. The germline V gene encodes CDR1 WNHNN and CDR2 SYGVQD (reference sequence). The CDR3: CASSDTFGVGGSTEAFF. In nucleotides, the CDR3 is TGCGCCAGCAGTGATACCTTTGGGGTAGGGGGAAGCACTGAAGCTTTCTTT.

V and J are TRBV2 and TRBJ1-4; no firm D call. Per the germline V gene, CDR1 is SNHLY and CDR2 is FYNNEI. This CDR3 is built from 14 residues. V was cut by 5 bases and J by 3 bases, with 10 bases left in between. CDR3 DNA: TGTGCCAGCAGTCCGGGGAGGGCTAATGAAAAACTGTTTTTT. It codes for CASSPGRANEKLFF.

The chain has TRBV7-2 and TRBJ2-7; TRBD1 matches 10 bases. With 4 bases clipped from V and 7 bases from J, the junction kept 7 bases outside the gene matches. The length of the CDR3 is 14 residues. Germline lookup yields CDR1 SGHTA and CDR2 FQGNSA. The CDR3 loop reads CASSSRTGGWEQYF. The CDR3 DNA reads TGTGCCAGCAGCTCCCGGACAGGGGGTTGGGAGCAGTACTTC.

As DNA, the CDR3 is TGTGCCAGCAGTTTAGGAACAGGGTTACAGACCCAGTACTTC. Its protein product is CASSLGTGLQTQYF. The rearrangement links TRBV27 to TRBJ2-5; maybe TRBD1 (6 bases). The germline gives CDR1 MNHEY, CDR2 SMNVEV (reference sequence). The V end lost 2 bases, the J end lost 6 bases, and 13 bases lay between the germline ends. The CDR3 totals 14 residues.

V and J are TRBV18 and TRBJ2-5, with 12 bases that match TRBD1. Germline CDR1 and CDR2: KGHSH and LQKENI. The CDR3 loop spans 15 amino acids. The ends lost 6 bases at V and 4 bases at J; junction bases unmatched: 6. The CDR3 sequence is CASSPGTGGGETQYF. For the CDR3, the DNA is TGTGCCAGCTCGCCCGGGACAGGGGGCGGAGAGACCCAGTACTTC.

This chain links TRBV18 with TRBJ1-1; TRBD1 matches 8 bases. The CDR3 extends over 16 amino acids. The V segment lost 8 bases and the J segment 11 bases; nucleotides outside the gene matches: 22. Looked up from germline, CDR1 is KGHSH and CDR2 is LQKENI. CDR3 protein: CASRRPGTGRERQAFF. The CDR3 DNA reads as TGTGCCAGCCGCCGGCCCGGGACAGGCCGCGAACGACAGGCTTTCTTT.

The genes are TRBV1 and TRBJ1-1. TRBV1 is shown as a pseudogene. The CDR3 loop spans 14 amino acids. For the CDR3, the DNA is TGCACCAGCAGCCCCGGGAAGGTGAACACTGAAGCTTTCTTT. Translated: CTSSPGKVNTEAFF.

The DNA for the CDR3 is TGTGCCAGCTCACCTAGACAGGGAAAGCGGGCGACGTCTCTTGAGCAGTACTTC. It encodes CASSPRQGKRATSLEQYF. The chain joins TRBV18 to TRBJ2-7; TRBD1 is a possible D gene (7 bases). Germline CDR1 and CDR2: KGHSH and LQKENI. The length of the CDR3 is 18 residues. V gave up 3 bases and J gave up 7 bases, with 28 bases separating them.

This chain links TRBV5-1 with TRBJ1-1; the D gene is possibly TRBD1 (6 bases). The V gene lost 0 bases and the J gene lost 8 bases, with 11 bases spanning the gap. CDR1 is SGHRS and CDR2 is YFSETQ in the germline V gene. This CDR3 comprises 13 residues. The CDR3 DNA sequence: TGCGCCAGCAGCTTGGACAGGGTAAGAGAAGCTTTCTTT. Its protein product is CASSLDRVREAFF.

The chain couples TRBV6-4 to TRBJ2-2; 10 bases agree with TRBD2. This CDR3 has 17 amino acids. Losses at the gene ends were 4 bases for V and 5 bases for J; bases not matched to a gene: 10. Germline V lookup: CDR1 MRHNA, CDR2 SNTAGT. The CDR3 spells CASSVTSGSSVTGELFF. In DNA, the CDR3 is TGTGCCAGCAGTGTGACTAGCGGGTCGTCTGTAACCGGGGAGCTGTTTTTT.

This chain joins TRBV11-2 and TRBJ1-2, with TRBD1 identical over 9 bases. Trimming cost V 2 bases and J 3 bases; bases outside gene matches: 13. The CDR3 extends over 18 amino acids. The germline V gene encodes CDR1 SGHAT and CDR2 FQNNGV. The CDR3 nucleotides are TGTGCCAGCAGCTTATATCCCCCGACAGGGGGAGGGGACTATGGCTACACCTTC. Translation: CASSLYPPTGGGDYGYTF.

This clone was detected once. This chain joins TRBV5-4 and TRBJ2-2; 11 bases agree with TRBD2. This CDR3 comprises 17 residues. Germline V gives CDR1 SGHNT, CDR2 YYREEE (reference sequence). V trimming: 2 bases; J trimming: 6 bases; junction bases outside the gene matches: 9. CDR3 region: CASSFVLAGERAGELFF. DNA for the CDR3: TGTGCCAGCAGCTTTGTACTAGCGGGAGAAAGGGCCGGGGAGCTGTTTTTT.

V usage is TRBV9 and J usage is TRBJ2-1, with D perhaps matching TRBD2 (5 bases). The V and J ends lost 7 bases and 7 bases respectively, with 15 bases between them. Germline V gene data show CDR1 as SGDLS and CDR2 as YYNGEE. CDR3 length: 13 residues. CDR3 sequence (DNA): TGTGCCAGCTCCGGACGGGATTGGAATGAGCAGTTCTTC. Its protein product is CASSGRDWNEQFF. The complete variable domain, with remaining parts taken from reference TRBV9 and TRBJ2-1, reads DSGVTQTPKHLITATGQRVTLRCSPRSGDLSVYWYQQSLDQGLQFLIQYYNGEERAKGNILERFSAQQFPDLHSELNLSSLELGDSALYFCASSGRDWNEQFFGPGTRLTVL.

CDR3: CSAGRGTYEQYF. The DNA of the CDR3 is TGCAGCGCGGGGAGGGGAACCTACGAGCAGTACTTC. The chain has TRBV29-1 and TRBJ2-7, with 7 positions matching TRBD2. The CDR3 contains 12 residues. V was clipped by 7 bases and J by 2 bases; unmatched bases: 5. The germline CDR1 and CDR2 sequences are SQVTM and ANQGSEA.

The CDR3 DNA reads TGTGCCAGCAGGGGACAGGGGTCCTCAGGTCAGCCCCAGCATTTT. Encoded protein: CASRGQGSSGQPQHF. This chain links TRBV6-1 with TRBJ1-5; 10 bases are shared with TRBD1. J lost 6 bases, V lost 6 bases, and 8 bases had no gene match. The CDR3 runs to 15 residues. Germline CDR1 is MNHNS and CDR2 is SASEGT.

V and J are TRBV9 and TRBJ1-5, with TRBD1 matching over 9 bases. CDR3 size: 15 residues. J lost 4 bases, V lost 4 bases, and 6 bases had no gene match. Germline CDR1 SGDLS, CDR2 YYNGEE. CDR3 loop: CASSTGQGRNQPQHF. The CDR3 DNA is TGTGCCAGCAGCACTGGACAGGGGCGGAATCAGCCCCAGCATTTT.

The gene calls are TRBV7-2 and TRBJ1-5; a weak D match, TRBD1 (6 bases). Trimming pared 5 bases from V and 4 bases from J, leaving 12 bases between. This CDR3 has 14 residues. CDR1 is SGHTA, CDR2 FQGNSA, per germline. The CDR3 loop is CASSGPGQNQPQHF. DNA of the CDR3: TGTGCCAGCAGCGGACCGGGACAAAATCAGCCCCAGCATTTT.

The rearrangement joins TRBV4-1 to TRBJ2-3; D is unresolved. CDR1 is MGHRA, CDR2 YSYEKL, per germline. The V gene lost 1 base and the J gene lost 1 base, with 6 bases spanning the gap. The CDR3 has 14 residues. The CDR3 region has the DNA TGCGCCAGCAGCCAAGCCTCGGGCACAGATACGCAGTATTTT. Its protein is CASSQASGTDTQYF.